These T cell receptor beta chains were read from a single sample in a study of shared clonotypes between healthy human individuals. Generated by immunoSEQ multiplex PCR, the TCRdb table keeps only in-frame clones and is missing some. Of 2 million to 2.5 million clones listed, 92% are singletons. The specimen was naive CD4+ T cells from PBMCs. These receptors originate from a young man in good health. Some clones in this sample may be carry-over from other donors' samples. CDR3s include the opening cysteine and the closing phenylalanine or tryptophan. The D gene is left open where the match is weak. Clone size is not always given. Where it is, it says once, few, many or a class for expanded clones.

V	J	size	length	D	CDR3	DNA
TRBV28	TRBJ2-3	.	16	.	CASRGPGTGSPDTQYF	TGTGCCAGCAGGGGACCGGGGACGGGAAGTCCAGATACGCAGTATTTT
TRBV4-3	TRBJ2-3	.	18	.	CASSQSTGGQGRTDTQYF	TGCGCCAGCAGCCAGTCCACCGGCGGGCAGGGCCGCACAGATACGCAGTATTTT
TRBV29-1	TRBJ2-3	.	13	TRBD1	CSVRDRGFDTQYF	TGCAGCGTGCGGGACAGGGGATTTGATACGCAGTATTTT
TRBV4-2	TRBJ2-7	.	13	.	CASSQEPGSEQYF	TGTGCCAGCAGCCAAGAGCCGGGATCCGAGCAGTACTTC
TRBV29-1	TRBJ2-7	once	14	.	CSVVVGGGFYEQYF	TGCAGCGTTGTTGTAGGGGGTGGGTTCTACGAGCAGTACTTC
TRBV5-6	TRBJ1-2	once	14	TRBD1	CASSLRTGGYGYTF	TGTGCCAGCAGCCTCCGGACAGGGGGCTATGGCTACACCTTC
TRBV5-1	TRBJ2-3	.	15	.	CASGSTGISTDTQYF	TGCGCCAGCGGTTCTACAGGGATAAGCACAGATACGCAGTATTTT
TRBV18	TRBJ2-7	.	15	TRBD1	CASSPGQGPSYEQYF	TGTGCCAGCTCGCCCGGACAGGGGCCCTCCTACGAGCAGTACTTC
TRBV20-1	TRBJ1-2	.	10	.	CSGIGDGYTF	TGCAGTGGTATAGGGGACGGCTACACCTTC
TRBV7-9	TRBJ2-1	.	15	TRBD1	CASSWRDREVDEQFF	TGTGCCAGCAGCTGGCGGGACAGGGAAGTAGATGAGCAGTTCTTC
TRBV29-1	TRBJ1-2	.	12	TRBD1	CSGIQGAFGYTF	TGCAGCGGGATACAGGGGGCGTTTGGCTACACCTTC
TRBV5-6	TRBJ2-2	.	16	.	CASSLDRGENTGELFF	TGTGCCAGCAGCTTGGATAGGGGTGAGAACACCGGGGAGCTGTTTTTT
TRBV7-3	TRBJ1-1	.	14	.	CASSLTPGITEAFF	TGTGCCAGCAGCTTAACGCCGGGTATTACTGAAGCTTTCTTT
TRBV27	TRBJ2-2	.	13	.	CASSWANTGELFF	TGTGCCAGCAGTTGGGCGAACACCGGGGAGCTGTTTTTT
TRBV5-6	TRBJ2-5	.	15	.	CASSPSDWRGETQYF	TGTGCCAGCAGCCCCTCGGACTGGAGAGGGGAGACCCAGTACTTC
TRBV19	TRBJ2-3	once	18	TRBD2	CASRSSHATSGNTDTQYF	TGTGCCAGTAGATCCTCTCATGCGACTAGCGGGAACACAGATACGCAGTATTTT
TRBV29-1	TRBJ1-3	once	14	TRBD1	CSVIRQGAGNTIYF	TGCAGCGTCATTCGACAGGGGGCTGGAAACACCATATATTTT
TRBV13	TRBJ2-2	.	16	TRBD2	CASRVLAGGHTGELFF	TGTGCCAGCAGAGTACTAGCGGGAGGCCACACCGGGGAGCTGTTTTTT
TRBV18	TRBJ2-7	.	13	.	CASSPQSSYEQYF	TGTGCCAGCTCACCTCAGTCATCCTACGAGCAGTACTTC
TRBV7-9	TRBJ2-5	once	15	.	CASSTRELVSETQYF	TGTGCCAGCAGCACCCGGGAACTAGTCTCTGAGACCCAGTACTTC
TRBV4-1	TRBJ2-5	.	16	TRBD2	CASSQDGAGVRETQYF	TGCGCCAGCAGCCAAGACGGAGCGGGAGTAAGGGAGACCCAGTACTTC
TRBV29-1	TRBJ2-5	.	12	.	CSVAPGEETQYF	TGCAGCGTTGCGCCGGGGGAAGAGACCCAGTACTTC
TRBV20-1	TRBJ2-3	.	11	.	CSATLKDTQYF	TGCAGTGCGACGCTCAAGGATACGCAGTATTTT
TRBV28	TRBJ1-5	.	12	.	CASRGYDQPQHF	TGTGCCAGCAGAGGCTACGACCAGCCCCAGCATTTT
TRBV27	TRBJ2-1	.	17	.	CASSLPGALKDYNEQFF	TGTGCCAGCAGTTTACCCGGCGCCCTAAAGGATTACAATGAGCAGTTCTTC
TRBV7-2	TRBJ2-1	.	14	.	CASSLDLLYNEQFF	TGTGCCAGCAGCTTAGATTTACTATACAATGAGCAGTTCTTC
TRBV4-2	TRBJ2-3	.	14	TRBD2	CASKTSGGTDTQYF	TGTGCCAGCAAGACTAGCGGGGGCACAGATACGCAGTATTTT
TRBV5-4	TRBJ1-2	.	15	TRBD1	CASSAGTEANYGYTF	TGTGCCAGCAGCGCCGGGACAGAAGCTAACTATGGCTACACCTTC
TRBV5-1	TRBJ2-7	.	13	.	CASSRGFRDEQYF	TGCGCCAGCAGCAGGGGGTTTCGGGACGAGCAGTACTTC
TRBV19	TRBJ1-1	.	13	.	CASSIGAPTEAFF	TGTGCCAGTAGTATAGGGGCGCCCACTGAAGCTTTCTTT
TRBV13	TRBJ2-7	.	18	.	CASNFFSWGPGASYEQYF	TGTGCCAGCAACTTTTTCTCGTGGGGCCCAGGCGCCTCCTACGAGCAGTACTTC
TRBV4-1	TRBJ1-5	once	14	.	CASSPDRINQPQHF	TGCGCCAGCAGCCCGGACAGAATCAATCAGCCCCAGCATTTT
TRBV6-1	TRBJ2-7	.	11	TRBD2	CASVAGDEQYF	TGTGCCTCGGTAGCGGGAGACGAGCAGTACTTC
TRBV9	TRBJ1-1	few	14	.	CASSVGGHDTEAFF	TGTGCCAGCAGCGTAGGGGGACATGACACTGAAGCTTTCTTT
TRBV9	TRBJ2-5	.	14	.	CASSVGRIGETQYF	TGTGCCAGCAGCGTAGGCAGGATCGGGGAGACCCAGTACTTC
TRBV5-1	TRBJ2-7	.	16	TRBD2	CASSFGQASGGYEQYF	TGCGCCAGCAGCTTTGGACAGGCTAGCGGGGGGTACGAGCAGTACTTC
TRBV18	TRBJ1-1	few	14	TRBD1	CASSPLTGGTEAFF	TGTGCCAGCTCACCCTTAACAGGGGGTACTGAAGCTTTCTTT
TRBV18	TRBJ2-7	.	18	TRBD2	CASSPRLSSGDTSYEQYF	TGTGCCAGCTCACCACGGTTGTCTAGCGGAGATACCTCCTACGAGCAGTACTTC
TRBV2	TRBJ2-3	.	14	.	CASSEGGGTDTQYF	TGTGCCAGCAGTGAGGGCGGGGGCACAGATACGCAGTATTTT
TRBV9	TRBJ2-1	.	13	.	CASSDYSAGEQFF	TGTGCCAGCAGCGATTATAGCGCCGGTGAGCAGTTCTTC
TRBV6-1	TRBJ2-5	.	15	TRBD2	CASMSGGGGQETQYF	TGTGCCAGCATGTCCGGGGGGGGCGGACAAGAGACCCAGTACTTC
TRBV5-6	TRBJ2-3	.	14	.	CASSLSVVTDTQYF	TGTGCCAGCAGCTTGTCGGTCGTCACAGATACGCAGTATTTT
TRBV9	TRBJ2-7	.	15	.	CASSVGSQTFYEQYF	TGTGCCAGCAGCGTAGGTTCCCAGACTTTCTACGAGCAGTACTTC
TRBV11-3	TRBJ2-4	.	16	TRBD1	CASSLGGTGGKNIQYF	TGTGCCAGCAGCTTAGGCGGGACAGGAGGTAAAAACATTCAGTACTTC
TRBV6-1	TRBJ1-1	once	15	.	CASTPRTEKNTEAFF	TGTGCCAGCACTCCACGGACAGAGAAGAACACTGAAGCTTTCTTT
TRBV4-1	TRBJ1-4	.	15	TRBD1	CASKAAGGAGEKLFF	TGCGCGTCAAAGGCCGCAGGGGGCGCCGGGGAAAAACTGTTTTTT
TRBV7-6	TRBJ2-2	.	14	.	CASRPDLMTGELFF	TGTGCCAGCAGGCCGGACTTGATGACCGGGGAGCTGTTTTTT
TRBV11-3	TRBJ2-3	.	16	TRBD2	CASSWGAGVGTDTQYF	TGTGCCAGCAGCTGGGGAGCGGGAGTAGGCACAGATACGCAGTATTTT
TRBV28	TRBJ2-2	.	15	TRBD1	CASSTTGGNTGELFF	TGTGCCAGCAGCACTACAGGGGGCAACACCGGGGAGCTGTTTTTT
TRBV6-1	TRBJ1-2	.	19	TRBD1	CASSALPGTGGILNYGYTF	TGTGCCAGCAGTGCTCTTCCCGGGACAGGGGGGATCCTAAACTATGGCTACACCTTC